Listed below are T cell receptor beta chains from one sample, sequenced in a study of shared clonotypes between healthy human individuals. Sequencing was performed with immunoSEQ multiplex PCR; in TCRdb, only in-frame clones are kept and a portion is missing. The data show approximately 2.5 million clones, 93% seen once. Specimen: naive CD4+ T cells from PBMCs. Receptors originate from a man between 18 and 35 years old in good health. Some clones in this sample may be carry-over from other donors' samples. Each CDR3 is given with its conserved first and last residue. A D gene is named only where the DNA matches it firmly. Rows give clone size only sometimes, using once, few, many, or a class for an expanded clone.

V	D	J	size	DNA	CDR3
TRBV7-9	TRBD1	TRBJ1-5	NA	TGTGCCAGCAGCCGGACAGGGCCTACCAATCAGCCCCAGCATTTT	CASSRTGPTNQPQHF
TRBV27	TRBD1	TRBJ2-7	NA	TGTGCCAGCAGTTTCTCCGGGACAGTTAACTACGAGCAGTACTTC	CASSFSGTVNYEQYF
TRBV7-2	NA	TRBJ2-1	NA	TGTGCCAGCAGCTCGAGCGGAGCCAGATACAATGAGCAGTTCTTC	CASSSSGARYNEQFF
TRBV5-1	NA	TRBJ2-5	NA	TGCGCCAGCAGCTTGGGCGTGGGGCAAGAGACCCAGTACTTC	CASSLGVGQETQYF
TRBV11-2	TRBD2	TRBJ2-7	NA	TGTGCCAGCAGCGTCACTAGCGGGAGAGCCTACGAGCAGTACTTC	CASSVTSGRAYEQYF
TRBV6-5	NA	TRBJ1-4	NA	TGTGCCAGCAGTTACTCGCGGGGGGGCCGGGAAAAACTGTTTTTT	CASSYSRGGREKLFF
TRBV6-1	TRBD1	TRBJ1-1	NA	TGTGCCAGCAGGGGACAGGGGAGGAACACTGAAGCTTTCTTT	CASRGQGRNTEAFF
TRBV27	NA	TRBJ1-1	NA	TGTGCCAGCAGTTTATACGGCAGGGAGGACACTGAAGCTTTCTTT	CASSLYGREDTEAFF
TRBV11-2	NA	TRBJ1-2	once	TGTGCCAGCAGCCCCGGACTGGGTGGCTACACCTTC	CASSPGLGGYTF
TRBV2	TRBD1	TRBJ2-6	NA	TGTGCCAGCAGCCGTCTCACAGGGGGCGGAATTTCCGGGGCCAACGTCCTGACTTTC	CASSRLTGGGISGANVLTF
TRBV7-2	NA	TRBJ2-3	NA	TGTGCCAGCAGCTCACGACACATTAGCACAGATACGCAGTATTTT	CASSSRHISTDTQYF
TRBV9	NA	TRBJ1-5	NA	TGTGCCAGCAGCGTAGATGTAGGGCCCAATCAGCCCCAGCATTTT	CASSVDVGPNQPQHF
TRBV5-1	NA	TRBJ2-3	NA	TGCGCCAGCAGCTTGGGGTCGGGGAGCACAGATACGCAGTATTTT	CASSLGSGSTDTQYF
TRBV28	NA	TRBJ2-1	NA	TGTGCCAGCAGCGCCCCCGGGCGACTCAACAATGAGCAGTTCTTC	CASSAPGRLNNEQFF
TRBV5-6	NA	TRBJ2-4	NA	TGTGCCAGCAGCTTAATACAGGGCGGGAACATTCAGTACTTC	CASSLIQGGNIQYF
TRBV6-6	NA	TRBJ2-2	NA	TGTGCCAGCAGTTACTACAGGAACACCGGGGAGCTGTTTTTT	CASSYYRNTGELFF
TRBV4-1	NA	TRBJ2-2	NA	TGCGCCAGCAGCCAAGATAGGGGCAGAACGAACACCGGGGAGCTGTTTTTT	CASSQDRGRTNTGELFF
TRBV27	NA	TRBJ1-2	NA	NA	CASSSSRKGSGYTF
TRBV18	NA	TRBJ1-1	NA	TGTGCCAGCTCACCTCGGACGGGGCTTGAAGCTTTCTTT	CASSPRTGLEAFF
TRBV27	NA	TRBJ1-5	NA	TGTGCCAGCAGTTTAAGGGCCGTCGACTATAGCAATCAGCCCCAGCATTTT	CASSLRAVDYSNQPQHF
TRBV5-6	TRBD2	TRBJ2-1	once	TGTGCCAGCAGCTTGCTAGCGGGTCGCTCCTACAATGAGCAGTTCTTC	CASSLLAGRSYNEQFF
TRBV2	NA	TRBJ1-1	NA	TGTGCCAGCTTCCGACCAATGAACACTGAAGCTTTCTTT	CASFRPMNTEAFF